This entry concerns a single T cell receptor beta chain. Its target is not known. This entry is derived from a study of beta chain features in type 1 diabetes. Expressed TCRB transcripts were sequenced after all isolated RNA was converted to cDNA. Sequencing used immunoSEQ multiplex PCR; TCRdb keeps in-frame clones, though not all of them. Of under 850,000 clones detected, around an eighth appear once; the ten largest clones hold approximately 0.02%. Germline V lookup: CDR1 SNHLY, CDR2 FYNNEI. CDR3 length equals 13 residues. The V and J ends lost 6 bases and 4 bases, in that order; junction bases with no gene match: 0. Study-level findings and limits: There was a moderate but significant shortening of TCRB CDR3s in all four CD4+ subsets of Type 1 diabetes patients. Within the patient group, naive, central memory and Treg TCRB repertoires appeared more similar to each other than within healthy donors.

The TCR originated in a man aged 18 to 29 with type 1 diabetes. Specimen: naive CD4+ T cells from blood. The chain links TRBV2 to TRBJ2-5, with TRBD2 matching over 12 bases. This CDR3 reads CASRTSGGETQYF. The DNA of the CDR3 is TGTGCCAGCAGGACTAGCGGGGGAGAGACCCAGTACTTC.